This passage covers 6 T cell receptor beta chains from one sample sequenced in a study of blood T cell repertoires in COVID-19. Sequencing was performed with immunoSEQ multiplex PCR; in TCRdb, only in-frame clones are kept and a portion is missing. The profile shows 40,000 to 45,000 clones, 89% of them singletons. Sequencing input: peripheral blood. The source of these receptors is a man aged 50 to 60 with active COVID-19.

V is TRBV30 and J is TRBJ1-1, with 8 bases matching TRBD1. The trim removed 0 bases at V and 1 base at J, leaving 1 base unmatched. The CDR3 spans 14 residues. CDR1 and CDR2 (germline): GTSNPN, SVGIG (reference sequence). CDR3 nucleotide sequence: TGTGCCTGGAGTGTAACAGGGGGGAACACTGAAGCTTTCTTT. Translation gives CAWSVTGGNTEAFF.

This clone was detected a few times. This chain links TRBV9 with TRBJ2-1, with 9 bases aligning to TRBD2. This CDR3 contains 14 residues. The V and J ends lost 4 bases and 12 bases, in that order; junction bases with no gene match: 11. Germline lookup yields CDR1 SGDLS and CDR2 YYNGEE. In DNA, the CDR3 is TGTGCCAGCAGCCCCGTTTCTAGCGGGGTAAGGCAGTTCTTC. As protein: CASSPVSSGVRQFF.

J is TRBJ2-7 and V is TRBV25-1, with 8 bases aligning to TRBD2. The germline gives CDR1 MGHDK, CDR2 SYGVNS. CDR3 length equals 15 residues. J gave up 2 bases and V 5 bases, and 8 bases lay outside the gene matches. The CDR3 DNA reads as TGTGCCAGCAGTCCGCCCGGGACTAGAACCTACGAGCAGTACTTC. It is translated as CASSPPGTRTYEQYF.

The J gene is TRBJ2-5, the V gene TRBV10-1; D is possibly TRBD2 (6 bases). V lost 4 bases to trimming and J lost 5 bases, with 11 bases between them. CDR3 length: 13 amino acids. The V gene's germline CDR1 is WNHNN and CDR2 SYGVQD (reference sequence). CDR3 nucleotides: TGCGCCAGCAGTGCCAGCGGGTCCGAGACCCAGTACTTC. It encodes CASSASGSETQYF.

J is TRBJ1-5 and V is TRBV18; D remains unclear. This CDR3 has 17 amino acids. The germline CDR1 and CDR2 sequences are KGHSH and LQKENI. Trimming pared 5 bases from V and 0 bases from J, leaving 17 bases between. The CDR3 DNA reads TGTGCCAGCTCAGACACTAAGGACTTCAATAGCAATCAGCCCCAGCATTTT. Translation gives CASSDTKDFNSNQPQHF.

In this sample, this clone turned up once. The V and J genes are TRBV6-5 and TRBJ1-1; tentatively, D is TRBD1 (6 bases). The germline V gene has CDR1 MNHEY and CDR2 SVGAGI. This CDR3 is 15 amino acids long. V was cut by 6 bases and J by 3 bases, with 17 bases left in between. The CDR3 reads CASRSTGDPYTEAFF. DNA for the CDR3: TGTGCCAGCAGGTCGACAGGCGACCCCTACACTGAAGCTTTCTTT.